The clone carrying this T cell receptor (beta chain) turned up a few times. Its matching antigen is unknown. Combining iRepertoire HTBI primers with Arm-PCR of CDR3 regions, the authors built TCR beta libraries. A single record per CDR3 protein comes from TCRdb applying MiXCR to the multiplex PCR reads. The sample includes approximately 400,000 distinct CDR3 sequences, over 12% of them seen just once. The data stem from a study of regulatory T cells in long-lasting Graves disease. Whole-study findings and limits: Accuracy was perhaps lowered by the small sample size.

This CDR3 is 15 amino acids long. Germline CDR1 is LNHNV and CDR2 is YYDKDF (reference sequence). Trimming left V 5 bases short and J 0 bases short, with 14 bases between. Time point described: newly diagnosed GD, antithyroid drugs for less than 3 months. Making the TCR library involved RNA that had been extracted from PBMCs. The same data also went into a second study, on T cells in Graves' hyperthyroidism and ophthalmopathy.

The V call is TRBV15, the J call TRBJ2-7; no clear D gene. The source is a woman aged 40 to 50 with Graves disease. Sequenced material: peripheral blood mononuclear cells (PBMCs), taken at new diagnosis, from a patient treated with antithyroid drugs. The CDR3 loop reads CATSHKGQFSYEQYF. The CDR3 region has the DNA TGTGCCACCAGCCACAAGGGCCAATTCTCCTACGAGCAGTACTTC.